Following are 18 T cell receptor beta chains from one sample sequenced in a study of CD8 T cells in ankylosing spondylitis. TCRdb used MiXCR to reprocess the 5' RACE reads, holding one entry per CDR3 protein. The table lists 300,000 to 350,000 distinct CDR3 sequences, more than 9% of them singletons, with around 10% in the top ten. Input material: blood, either unsorted or a sorted T cell fraction (not recorded which). The source of these receptors is a female donor with ankylosing spondylitis or in good health (not recorded which).

The chain joins TRBV20-1 to TRBJ1-6; D may be TRBD1 (5 bases). There are 14 residues in the CDR3. Germline CDR1 reads DFQATT; CDR2 reads SNEGSKA (reference sequence). V was pared by 0 bases and J by 11 bases, with 14 bases between. This chain's CDR3 is CSAREPGRGAPLHF. In nucleotides, the CDR3 is TGCAGTGCTAGAGAACCCGGCCGGGGGGCACCCCTCCACTTT.

This clonotype was counted a few times. This chain uses TRBV4-3 with TRBJ2-7; 7 bases line up with TRBD2. The ends lost 0 bases at V and 3 bases at J; junction bases unmatched: 11. This CDR3 comprises 17 residues. In germline, CDR1 is LGHNA, CDR2 YSLEER. Here the CDR3 DNA reads TGCGCCAGCAGCCAAGATCCTGGGCTCGGGGGGTACTACGAGCAGTACTTC. Translating it yields CASSQDPGLGGYYEQYF.

V is TRBV7-8 and J is TRBJ2-6; D may correspond to TRBD1 or TRBD2 (6 bases each). Between the trimmed V and J ends, which lost 5 bases and 0 bases, there was a span of 23 bases. The CDR3 extends over 20 amino acids. Germline CDR1 SGHVS, CDR2 FQNEAQ. DNA of the CDR3: TGTGCCAGCAGCCCCTACCCGCGTGGGGGGCGCCTCTCTGGGGCCAACGTCCTGACTTTC. Translated: CASSPYPRGGRLSGANVLTF. Full variable domain (remainder filled in from reference TRBV7-8 and TRBJ2-6): GAGVSQSPRYKVAKRGQDVALRCDPISGHVSLFWYQQALGQGPEFLTYFQNEAQLDKSGLPSDRFFAERPEGSVSTLKIQRTQQEDSAVYLCASSPYPRGGRLSGANVLTFGAGSRLTVL.

The chain links TRBV2 to TRBJ1-3; a possible D gene is TRBD1 (5 bases). Deletions cut 4 bases from V and 2 bases from J, with 12 bases between. The length of the CDR3 is 15 residues. CDR1 and CDR2 (germline): SNHLY, FYNNEI. This CDR3 is CASSGKRQPGNTIYF. CDR3 DNA sequence: TGTGCCAGCAGTGGAAAGCGACAGCCTGGAAACACCATATATTTT.

This clonotype was detected ten times or more. This rearrangement joins TRBV7-9 to TRBJ2-1; D gene unclear. Trimming removed 3 bases from V and 0 bases from J, with 9 bases in between. There are 15 residues in the CDR3. Per germline, CDR1 SEHNR and CDR2 FQNEAQ (reference sequence). The chain's CDR3 is CASSLSESSYNEQFF. The CDR3 coding sequence is TGTGCCAGCAGCTTGTCGGAGAGCTCCTACAATGAGCAGTTCTTC.

V gene TRBV10-3 combines with J gene TRBJ2-3; TRBD2 matches at 10 bases. The trim removed 7 bases at V and 5 bases at J, leaving 9 bases unmatched. Germline assignment: CDR1 ENHRY and CDR2 SYGVKD. This CDR3 contains 15 residues. The DNA for the CDR3 is TGTGCCATCACCGAAAGCGGGAGGGGGGGAGATACGCAGTATTTT. Protein: CAITESGRGGDTQYF.

There are many counts of this clonotype. The J gene is TRBJ2-1, the V gene TRBV20-1; D gene ambiguous. From germline, CDR1 is DFQATT and CDR2 SNEGSKA (reference sequence). Trimming took off 8 bases at V and 3 bases at J, with 11 bases between the two ends. The CDR3 covers 12 residues. The CDR3 loop reads CSRTYNYNEQFF. The CDR3 DNA is TGCAGTCGTACTTACAACTACAATGAGCAGTTCTTC.

The chain has TRBV2 and TRBJ1-5; no definite D call. The CDR3 extends over 13 amino acids. The V end was cut by 6 bases, the J end by 4 bases, with 10 bases between. Germline V gene lookup returns CDR1 SNHLY and CDR2 FYNNEI. The CDR3 sequence is CASSADHNQPQHF. Here the CDR3 DNA reads TGTGCCAGCAGCGCCGATCATAATCAGCCCCAGCATTTT.

This clonotype was seen at least ten times. V gene TRBV20-1 combines with J gene TRBJ2-3, with D possibly matching TRBD2 (6 bases). V was pared by 2 bases and J by 3 bases, with 12 bases between. The CDR3 contains 14 residues. Germline V gene lookup returns CDR1 DFQATT and CDR2 SNEGSKA (reference sequence). The CDR3 here is CSARRISGTDTQYF. As DNA, the CDR3 is TGCAGTGCTAGACGCATAAGCGGGACAGATACGCAGTATTTT.

This chain links TRBV6-1 with TRBJ2-5; D ambiguous. The CDR3 is made up of 13 amino acids. The germline V gene has CDR1 MNHNS and CDR2 SASEGT. V was pared by 1 base and J by 2 bases, with 5 bases between. The CDR3 spells CASSEGPQETQYF. The CDR3 nucleotides are TGTGCCAGCAGTGAAGGCCCTCAAGAGACCCAGTACTTC.

The chain has TRBV15 and TRBJ2-1; 14 bases align to TRBD2. Germline-derived CDR1 and CDR2 are LNHNV and YYDKDF (reference sequence). This CDR3 comprises 16 residues. The ends lost 0 bases at V and 8 bases at J; junction bases unmatched: 3. CDR3 DNA sequence: TGTGCCACCAGCAGAGAAGGACTAGCGGGAGGTCATGAGCAGTTCTTC. Protein product: CATSREGLAGGHEQFF.

This clonotype was seen repeatedly, ten times or more. The chain recombines TRBV5-1 with TRBJ1-5; 11 bases agree with TRBD1. V dropped 3 bases and J dropped 3; count of bases not matched to a gene: 2. In germline, CDR1 is SGHRS, CDR2 YFSETQ. CDR3 length: 15 amino acids. The DNA of the CDR3 is TGCGCCAGCAGCTGGGGACAGGGGGACAATCAGCCCCAGCATTTT. Protein: CASSWGQGDNQPQHF.

This clonotype was seen many times. The rearrangement joins TRBV5-1 to TRBJ1-1; 9 nucleotides match TRBD1. J gave up 4 bases and V 4 bases, and 11 bases lay outside the gene matches. The length of the CDR3 is 16 residues. CDR1 and CDR2 (germline): SGHRS, YFSETQ. CDR3 sequence (DNA): TGCGCCAGCAGCCAATCCGGACAGGGGAGGGTCACTGAAGCTTTCTTT. Encoded protein: CASSQSGQGRVTEAFF. Full variable domain (outside the CDR3, taken from reference TRBV5-1 and TRBJ1-1): KAGVTQTPRYLIKTRGQQVTLSCSPISGHRSVSWYQQTPGQGLQFLFEYFSETQRNKGNFPGRFSGRQFSNSRSEMNVSTLELGDSALYLCASSQSGQGRVTEAFFGQGTRLTVV.

V gene TRBV6-5 combines with J gene TRBJ2-7; 7 bases agree with TRBD1. Per the germline V gene, CDR1 is MNHEY and CDR2 is SVGAGI. Trimming removed 6 bases from V and 6 bases from J; junction bases left unmatched: 5. The CDR3 runs to 12 residues. This CDR3 reads CASSTGAGEQYF. CDR3 in DNA: TGTGCCAGCAGCACAGGGGCAGGCGAGCAGTACTTC.

This clonotype was seen more than once but under ten times. The chain has TRBV7-2 and TRBJ2-3; D may be TRBD1 (5 bases). The CDR3 loop spans 13 amino acids. Germline V lookup: CDR1 SGHTA, CDR2 FQGNSA. Trimming removed 3 bases from V and 6 bases from J, with 10 bases in between. CDR3 sequence: CASSFNKGDTQYF. The CDR3 DNA reads TGTGCCAGCAGCTTCAATAAGGGGGATACGCAGTATTTT.

This clonotype was observed once. Possible read error: a much larger clone is one base away. For the CDR3, the DNA is TGTGCCAGCGGCCCCCGGAGGCTTAGTTTTGGCGGGGAGCTGTTTTTT. Translated: CASGPRRLSFGGELFF. The rearrangement joins TRBV28 to TRBJ2-2; D is possibly TRBD2 (5 bases). The germline V and J ends were trimmed by 8 bases and 7 bases, with 23 bases remaining between them. CDR1 MDHEN and CDR2 SYDVKM come from the germline V gene. The CDR3 runs to 16 residues.

This clonotype was seen ten or more times. This sequence joins TRBV20-1 and TRBJ2-5; tentatively, D is TRBD1 (6 bases). The CDR3 covers 14 residues. Germline V gene data show CDR1 as DFQATT and CDR2 as SNEGSKA (reference sequence). Trimming left V 2 bases short and J 5 bases short, with 15 bases between. CDR3 coding DNA: TGCAGTGCTAGAAGGGACACCCTAAGCGAGACCCAGTACTTC. Translated, it gives CSARRDTLSETQYF.

This clonotype was seen repeatedly, ten times or more. This chain connects TRBV10-3 to TRBJ2-3, with D maybe TRBD2 (6 bases). V lost 0 bases and J 5 bases, leaving 9 bases between the germline ends. This CDR3 has 14 amino acids. Germline loops: CDR1 ENHRY, CDR2 SYGVKD. For the CDR3, the DNA is TGTGCCATCAGTGAGTCCCGGCGGGGAGATACGCAGTATTTT. Its translation is CAISESRRGDTQYF.